The source of this TCR beta chain is a study of T cells in localized non-small cell lung cancer. General study results and limits: T cell clonality was highest in uninvolved adjacent lung, above tumor. A single tumor region was sequenced, leaving heterogeneity possible. Greater blood T cell density accompanied longer overall survival.

In germline, CDR1 is SGHNT, CDR2 YYREEE (reference sequence). CDR3 length: 13 amino acids. V lost 3 bases and J lost 6; bases outside the gene matches: 3. The repertoire was sequenced with immunoSEQ multiplex PCR; TCRdb's copy has only in-frame clones and lacks some. The sample holds 60,000 to 75,000 clones, 84% seen once. Notes on this clone: Antigen: not known.

The sequence was obtained from a female donor aged 60 or older with stage I lung adenocarcinoma. This sample comprised peripheral blood, obtained before any cancer treatment. V is TRBV5-4 and J is TRBJ2-1, with 7 bases lining up with TRBD2. DNA of the CDR3: TGTGCCAGCAGCTCGACTAGCCTCAATGAGCAGTTCTTC. It is translated as CASSSTSLNEQFF.